This TCR beta chain comes out of a study of shared clonotypes between healthy human individuals. Study context: Each donor's CD4 naive and CD4 memory cells filled three plates apiece, CD8 naive two, and CD8 memory one.

Overall study results and limits: Only blood samples were collected, and tissue repertoires likely differ.

Naive CD45RA+ and memory CD45RA-negative subsets were split from CD4+ cells. Authors' analysis steps: As immunoSEQ supplied junction-only sequences (without quality scores), filtering differed. TCRdb's copy holds only in-frame clones and misses some; the assay was immunoSEQ multiplex PCR. V, J and clone size are taken as reported in that table, and D and trimming were inferred from the DNA itself. The table has 2 million to 2.5 million clones, approximately 96% seen once. Remarks on this clone: The antigen remains unidentified. At the DNA level, this CDR3 is encoded by other sequences in the same sample as well.

Germline assignment: CDR1 KGHSH and CDR2 LQKENI. V shed 5 bases and J shed 2 bases, with 10 bases lying between them. The CDR3 is 13 residues long. The TCR was taken from a man between 18 and 29 years old in good health. The V gene is TRBV18, the J gene TRBJ2-7, with a possible D match to TRBD1 (6 bases). Sequences were obtained from naive CD4+ T cells sorted from blood. Stated subset: CD45RA+ positively selected. The CDR3 reads CASSSQGTYEQYF. The CDR3 DNA reads TGTGCCAGCTCATCACAGGGCACCTACGAGCAGTACTTC.